The sequence of this T cell receptor (beta chain) was determined in a study of T cell responses to AZD1222 COVID-19 vaccine. Study results and limitations: At baseline, just five to seven AZD1222 recipients tested seropositive. Spike-specific TCRs gained breadth and depth after people received two AZD1222 doses.

Note on this clone: What it binds is unknown.

Trimming took off 4 bases at V and 11 bases at J, with 18 bases between the two ends. The germline gives CDR1 GTSNPN, CDR2 SVGIG (reference sequence). This CDR3 has 14 amino acids. The table came from immunoSEQ multiplex PCR; TCRdb's copy has only in-frame clones and leaves some out. The sample has about 75,000 clones; about nine tenths are singletons. The receptor was isolated from an adult who received the AZD1222 COVID-19 vaccine. The sample here was peripheral blood, taken 28 days after the second AZD1222 dose. This chain connects TRBV30 to TRBJ1-6; maybe TRBD1 (6 bases). CDR3 in amino acids: CAWTSGQSVTPLHF. CDR3 nucleotide sequence: TGTGCCTGGACCTCAGGACAGTCCGTGACACCCCTCCACTTT.